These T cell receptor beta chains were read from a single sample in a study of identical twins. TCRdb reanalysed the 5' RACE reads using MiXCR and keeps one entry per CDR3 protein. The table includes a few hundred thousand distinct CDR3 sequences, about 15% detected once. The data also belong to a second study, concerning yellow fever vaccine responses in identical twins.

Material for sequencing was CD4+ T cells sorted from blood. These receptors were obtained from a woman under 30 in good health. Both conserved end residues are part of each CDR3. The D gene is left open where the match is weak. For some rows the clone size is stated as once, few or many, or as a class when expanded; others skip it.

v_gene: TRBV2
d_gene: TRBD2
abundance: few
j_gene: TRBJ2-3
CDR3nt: TGTGCCGGAGGAGGCGGGGGGGCAGTCACAGATACGCAGTATTTT
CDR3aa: CAGGGGGAVTDTQYF

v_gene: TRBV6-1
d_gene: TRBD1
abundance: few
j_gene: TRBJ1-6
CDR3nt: TGTGCCAGCAGGGGGGGACAGGGACCTTCACCCCTCCACTTT
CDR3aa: CASRGGQGPSPLHF

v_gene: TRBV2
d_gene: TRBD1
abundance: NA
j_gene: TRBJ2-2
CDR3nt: TGTGCCAGCGAGGGACAGGGAACCGGGGAGCTGTTTTTT
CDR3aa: CASEGQGTGELFF

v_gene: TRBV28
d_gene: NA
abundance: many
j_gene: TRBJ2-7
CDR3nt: TGTGCCAGCAGTTTGGTCAACCCCTACGAGCAGTACTTC
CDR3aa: CASSLVNPYEQYF

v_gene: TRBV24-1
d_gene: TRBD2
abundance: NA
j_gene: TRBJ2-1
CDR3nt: TGTGCCACCGGTGCGGTAGCGGGAGGAACATACAATGAGCAGTTCTTC
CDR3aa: CATGAVAGGTYNEQFF

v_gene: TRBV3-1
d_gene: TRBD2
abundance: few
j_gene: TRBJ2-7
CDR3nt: TGTGCCAGCAGCCAAGGCCTAGCGGGATCCGAGCAGTACTTC
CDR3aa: CASSQGLAGSEQYF

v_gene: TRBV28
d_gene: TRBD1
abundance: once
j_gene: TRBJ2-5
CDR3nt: TGTGCCAGCAGTTTAAGCGCGACAGGGCAAGAGACCCAGTACTTC
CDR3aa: CASSLSATGQETQYF

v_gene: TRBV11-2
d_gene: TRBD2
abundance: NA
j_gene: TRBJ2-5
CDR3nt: TGTGCCAGCAGCAGGGGACTAGCGGATCAAGAGACCCAGTACTTC
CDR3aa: CASSRGLADQETQYF

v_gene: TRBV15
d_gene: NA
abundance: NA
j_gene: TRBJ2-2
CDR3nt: TGTGCCACCAGCAGAGTAGGGGGGAACACCGGGGAGCTGTTTTTT
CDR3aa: CATSRVGGNTGELFF

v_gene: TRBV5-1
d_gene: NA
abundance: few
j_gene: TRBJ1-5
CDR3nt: TGCGCCAGTTCGATCCAGGGTGGCAATCAGCCCCAGCATTTT
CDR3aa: CASSIQGGNQPQHF

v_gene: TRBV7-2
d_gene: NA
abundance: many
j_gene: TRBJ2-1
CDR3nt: TGTGCCAGCAGCTTAGTTGGCGGGCTGCAGAATGAGCAGTTCTTC
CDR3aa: CASSLVGGLQNEQFF

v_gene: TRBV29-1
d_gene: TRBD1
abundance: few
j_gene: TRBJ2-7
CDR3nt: TGCAGCGTTGAGGACACCCGACAGGGGATTATCCACGAGCAGTACTTC
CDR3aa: CSVEDTRQGIIHEQYF

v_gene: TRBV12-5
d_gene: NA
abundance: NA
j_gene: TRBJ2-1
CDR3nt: TGTGCTAGTGTAGCCACGACAGGAGGAGAGCAGTTCTTC
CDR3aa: CASVATTGGEQFF

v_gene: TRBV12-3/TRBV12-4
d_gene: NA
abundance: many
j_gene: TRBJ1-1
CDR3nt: TGTGCCAGCAGTCCGGGATTAAGCACTGAAGCTTTCTTT
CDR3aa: CASSPGLSTEAFF

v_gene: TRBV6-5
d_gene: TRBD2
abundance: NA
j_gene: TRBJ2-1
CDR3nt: TGTGCCAGCAGTTACAGGGAGCGGGGGGCGGGTTATGAGCAGTTCTTC
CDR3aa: CASSYRERGAGYEQFF

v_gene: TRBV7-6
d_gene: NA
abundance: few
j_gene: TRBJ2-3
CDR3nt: TGTGCCAGCAGCTTAGCGGGGGGAGTCGGTACGCAGTATTTT
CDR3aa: CASSLAGGVGTQYF

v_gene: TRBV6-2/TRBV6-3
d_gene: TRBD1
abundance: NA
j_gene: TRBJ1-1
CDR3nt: TGTGCCAGCAGACCTATCCGGGACAGACCAATTCAGAACACTGAAGCTTTCTTT
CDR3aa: CASRPIRDRPIQNTEAFF

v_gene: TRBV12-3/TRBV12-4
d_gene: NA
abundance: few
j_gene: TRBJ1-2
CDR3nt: TGTGCCAGCAGGGCCGGGACATCTCGCTACTATGGCTACACCTTC
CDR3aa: CASRAGTSRYYGYTF

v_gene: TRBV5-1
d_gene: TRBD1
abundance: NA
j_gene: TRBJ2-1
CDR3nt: TGCGCCAGCAGCTTTGGAGCCGGACAGGGGATTAATGAGCAGTTCTTC
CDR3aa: CASSFGAGQGINEQFF

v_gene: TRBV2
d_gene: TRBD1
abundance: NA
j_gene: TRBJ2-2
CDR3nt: TGTGCCAGCAGGGAGGACAGGGGGTCCGGGGAGCTGTTTTTT
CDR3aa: CASREDRGSGELFF

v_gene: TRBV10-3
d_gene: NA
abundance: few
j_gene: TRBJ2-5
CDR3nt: TGTGCCATCAGTGAGTTCGGGGGAGTTCGTCAAGAGACCCAGTACTTC
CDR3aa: CAISEFGGVRQETQYF

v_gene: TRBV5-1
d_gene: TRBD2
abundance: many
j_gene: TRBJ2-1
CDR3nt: TGCGCCAGCAGCTCCCGGTTAGCGGGAGAGAGGGTCGAGCAGTTCTTC
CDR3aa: CASSSRLAGERVEQFF

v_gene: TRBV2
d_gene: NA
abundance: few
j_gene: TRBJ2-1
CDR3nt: TGTGCCAGCAGTGCCCTAGACAATGAGCAGTTCTTC
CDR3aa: CASSALDNEQFF

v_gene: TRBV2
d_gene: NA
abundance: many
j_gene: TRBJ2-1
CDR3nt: TGTGCCAGCAGTGATCGGCTTCACAATGAGCAGTTCTTC
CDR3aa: CASSDRLHNEQFF

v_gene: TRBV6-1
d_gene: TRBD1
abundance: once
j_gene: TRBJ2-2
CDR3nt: TGTGCCAGCCGCCGGGACAGGGGTTTTGGCGGGGAGCTGTTTTTT
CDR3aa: CASRRDRGFGGELFF

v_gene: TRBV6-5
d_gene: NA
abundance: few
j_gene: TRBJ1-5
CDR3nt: TGTGCCAGCAGTTCCTACCCTGGGCCCCAGAGTCAGCCCCAGCATTTT
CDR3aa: CASSSYPGPQSQPQHF

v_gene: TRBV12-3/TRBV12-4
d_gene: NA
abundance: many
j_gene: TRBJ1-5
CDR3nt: TGTGCCAGCAGTATCACTAAACCCAATCAGCCCCAGCATTTT
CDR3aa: CASSITKPNQPQHF

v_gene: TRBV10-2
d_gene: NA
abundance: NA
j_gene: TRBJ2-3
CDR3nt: TGCGCCAGCAATGCGTACAGGAATACAGATACGCAGTATTTT
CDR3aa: CASNAYRNTDTQYF

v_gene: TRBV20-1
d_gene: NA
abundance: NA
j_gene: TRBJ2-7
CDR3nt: TGCAGTGCTAGACCTTGTGTAGGGGGGACCTACTTGGAGCAGTACTTC
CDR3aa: CSARPCVGGTYLEQYF

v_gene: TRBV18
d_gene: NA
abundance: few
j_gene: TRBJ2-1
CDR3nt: TGTGCCAGCTCACCACAGTCCCCGACTTCCCTTTTAGAGCAGTTCTTC
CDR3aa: CASSPQSPTSLLEQFF

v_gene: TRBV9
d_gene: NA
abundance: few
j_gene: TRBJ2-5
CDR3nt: TGTGCCAGCAGCGTAGTAGGGCAGGGGACGCAGACCCAGTACTTC
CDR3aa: CASSVVGQGTQTQYF

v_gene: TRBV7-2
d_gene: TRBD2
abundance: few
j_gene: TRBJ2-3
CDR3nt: TGTGCCAGCAGCTCAGATACTAGCGGGAGCACAGATACGCAGTATTTT
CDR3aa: CASSSDTSGSTDTQYF